This TCR beta chain was documented in a study of tissue T cells after allogeneic stem cell transplantation. Measured with immunoSEQ multiplex PCR; TCRdb has only the in-frame clones, and not every one. The table includes thousands of clones, about 46% detected once. Details on this clone: The listed genes are named as in mouse. The CDR3 is cut off 1 residue early in the read; its end comes from the germline J gene.

Described time point: mouse harvest day 14 after allogeneic transplant. The graft held 10^6 splenic CD5+ T cells and 10^7 T-cell-depleted bone marrow cells. J lost 5 bases, V lost 0 bases, and 6 bases had no gene match. Germline V CDR1 and CDR2: SGHLS, HYDKME. CDR3 length: 15 amino acids. Material for sequencing was gut tissue. The receptor was derived from a female BALB/c mouse given C57BL/6 T cells with graft-versus-host disease after an allogeneic hematopoietic cell transplant. This chain uses TRBV12-2 with TRBJ2-7; the match to TRBD2 covers 10 bases. The DNA read from the CDR3 is TGTGCCAGCTCTCTCGACTGGGGGGCTTCCAATGAACAGTAC. Encoded protein: CASSLDWGASNEQY. The complete CDR3 sequence is CASSLDWGASNEQYF.